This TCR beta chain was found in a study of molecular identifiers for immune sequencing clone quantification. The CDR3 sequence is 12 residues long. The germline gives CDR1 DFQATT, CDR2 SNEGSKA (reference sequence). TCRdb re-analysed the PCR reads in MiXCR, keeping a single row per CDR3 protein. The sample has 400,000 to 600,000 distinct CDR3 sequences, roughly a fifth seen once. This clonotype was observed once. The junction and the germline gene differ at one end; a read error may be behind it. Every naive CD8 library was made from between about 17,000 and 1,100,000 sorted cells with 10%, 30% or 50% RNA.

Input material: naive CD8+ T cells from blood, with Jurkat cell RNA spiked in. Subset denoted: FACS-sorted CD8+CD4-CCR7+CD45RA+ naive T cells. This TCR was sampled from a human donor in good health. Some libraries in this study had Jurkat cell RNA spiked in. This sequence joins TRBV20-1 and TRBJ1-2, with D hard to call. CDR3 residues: CSAPASFYGHTF. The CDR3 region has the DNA TGCAGTGCTCCCGCGAGTTTCTATGGCCACACCTTC.